This T cell receptor (beta chain) is drawn from a study of shared clonotypes between healthy human individuals. Study findings and constraints: Naive subsets, compared against memory subsets, generally had larger estimated richness values.

As regards this clone: Its antigen is not known.

Original processing notes: ImmunoSEQ gave junction-only sequences without quality scores, so filtering differed. The table came from immunoSEQ multiplex PCR; TCRdb's copy has only in-frame clones and leaves some out. V and J calls and clone size are those listed in that table; D and trimming were worked out from the DNA. The table includes some 980,000 clones, 60% to 85% detected once. Germline V gives CDR1 GTSNPN, CDR2 SVGIG (reference sequence). The CDR3 is made up of 12 amino acids. Trimming stripped 0 bases from V and 8 bases from J, with 10 bases between. Donors comprised healthy HIV-negative adults lacking recent acute infections or vaccinations. From CD4+ cells came CD45RA+ naive and CD45RA-negative memory subsets.

The sample was memory CD4+ T cells sorted from blood. Subset of the sample: CD45RA-negative fraction. The V gene is TRBV30, the J gene TRBJ1-2, with D perhaps matching TRBD1 (6 bases). This receptor was taken from a man aged 18 to 30 in good health. The DNA of the CDR3 is TGTGCCTGGAGTGTACAGGGAAAAGGCTACACCTTC. Amino acid sequence: CAWSVQGKGYTF.